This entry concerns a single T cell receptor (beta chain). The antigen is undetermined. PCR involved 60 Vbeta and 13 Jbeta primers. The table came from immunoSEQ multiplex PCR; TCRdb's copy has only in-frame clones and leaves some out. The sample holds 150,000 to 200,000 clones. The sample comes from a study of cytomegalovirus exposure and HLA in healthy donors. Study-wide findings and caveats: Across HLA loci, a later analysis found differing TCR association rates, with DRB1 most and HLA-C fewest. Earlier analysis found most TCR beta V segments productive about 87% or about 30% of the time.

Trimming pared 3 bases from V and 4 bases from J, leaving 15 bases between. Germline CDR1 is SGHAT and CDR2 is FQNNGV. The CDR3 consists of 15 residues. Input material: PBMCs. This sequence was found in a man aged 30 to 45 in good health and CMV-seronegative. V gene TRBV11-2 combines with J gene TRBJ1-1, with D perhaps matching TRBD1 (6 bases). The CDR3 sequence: CASSFRGGAGTEAFF. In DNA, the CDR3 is TGTGCCAGCAGCTTTAGGGGGGGCGCGGGCACTGAAGCTTTCTTT.